A single sample gave rise to the 10 T cell receptor beta chains below, sequenced in a study of blood T cell repertoires in COVID-19 (TCRdb year 2020). Receptors were amplified or captured by the immunoSEQ multiplex PCR assay. TCRdb limited this immuneACCESS table to in-frame rearrangements with V and J called. A share of clones is missing; checked studies link under half to unresolved V genes, and the rest is unexplained. For this sample there are nearly 110,000 clones; about 91% appear just once. The ten largest clones capture around 6.5% of the sample. What was sequenced was peripheral blood. All receptors come from a man aged 50-60 years with active or convalescent COVID-19.

In this sample, this clone turned up once. The chain carries TRBV3-1 (or the pseudogene TRBV3-2) and TRBJ2-1; tentatively, D is TRBD1 (9 bases). Germline-derived CDR1 and CDR2 are LGHDT and YNNKEL (reference sequence). Trimming removed 1 base at V and 5 bases at J, with 15 bases between. This CDR3 has 16 amino acids. The CDR3 reads CASSQAGGTGNNEQFF. In DNA form, the CDR3 reads TGTGCCAGCAGCCAAGCGGGAGGGACAGGGAACAATGAGCAGTTCTTC.

This clone has a handful of counts. The chain employs TRBV5-1 and TRBJ1-2; D is undetermined. Trimming removed 1 base from V and 0 bases from J, with 13 bases in between. This CDR3 is built from 16 residues. Germline V gives CDR1 SGHRS, CDR2 YFSETQ. The CDR3 sequence: CASSLSANKANYGYTF. DNA for the CDR3: TGCGCCAGCAGCTTGAGTGCGAATAAAGCTAACTATGGCTACACCTTC.

A single count supports this clone. The chain recombines TRBV5-1 with TRBJ1-2; tentatively, D is TRBD1 (6 bases). Trimming took 6 bases from V and 8 from J, leaving 11 bases between them. In germline, CDR1 is SGHRS, CDR2 YFSETQ. This CDR3 is built from 11 residues. The CDR3 bases are TGCGCCAGCACCCGCGGACAGGGCTACACCTTC. Translating it yields CASTRGQGYTF. The variable domain in full, completed from reference TRBV5-1 and TRBJ1-2, reads KAGVTQTPRYLIKTRGQQVTLSCSPISGHRSVSWYQQTPGQGLQFLFEYFSETQRNKGNFPGRFSGRQFSNSRSEMNVSTLELGDSALYLCASTRGQGYTFGSGTRLTVV.

The rearrangement joins TRBV3-1 (or the pseudogene TRBV3-2) to TRBJ2-7, with 7 bases identical to TRBD1. This CDR3 region has 14 residues. Losses at the gene ends were 5 bases for V and 3 bases for J; bases not matched to a gene: 7. Germline lookup yields CDR1 LGHDT and CDR2 YNNKEL (reference sequence). Here the CDR3 reads CASSIRQGLYEQYF. CDR3 in DNA: TGTGCCAGCAGCATCCGACAGGGCCTCTACGAGCAGTACTTC.

The rearrangement links TRBV15 to TRBJ2-7; tentatively, D is TRBD2 (5 bases). CDR1 is LNHNV, CDR2 YYDKDF, per germline (reference sequence). The CDR3 spans 15 residues. Deletions cut 5 bases from V and 6 bases from J, with 20 bases between. The CDR3 loop is CATSHTSAGGGEQYF. The DNA for the CDR3 is TGTGCCACCAGCCACACCTCAGCAGGCGGAGGCGAGCAGTACTTC.

V gene TRBV7-9 combines with J gene TRBJ2-7, with 9 bases matching TRBD1. The CDR3 loop spans 15 amino acids. Unmatched junction bases numbered 4, after V lost 2 bases and J lost 2 bases. From germline, CDR1 is SEHNR and CDR2 FQNEAQ (reference sequence). CDR3 nucleotides: TGTGCCAGCAGCTTAATGGACAGGGGACCCTACGAGCAGTACTTC. It translates to CASSLMDRGPYEQYF.

This clone appeared once. The chain is built from TRBV18 and TRBJ1-2, with 11 bases that match TRBD1. The V gene end was trimmed by 3 bases and the J gene end by 6 bases; junction bases not matched to a gene: 6. The germline V gene has CDR1 KGHSH and CDR2 LQKENI. CDR3 length: 15 amino acids. The CDR3 here is CASSPGQGAGDGYTF. The DNA of the CDR3 is TGTGCCAGCTCACCCGGACAGGGGGCAGGCGATGGCTACACCTTC.

This chain uses TRBV5-1 with TRBJ1-3; TRBD1 is a possible D gene (5 bases). The germline V and J ends were trimmed by 0 bases and 0 bases, with 13 bases remaining between them. From germline, CDR1 is SGHRS and CDR2 YFSETQ. The CDR3 totals 17 residues. The CDR3 DNA follows: TGCGCCAGCAGCTTGGGCCTACAGGCTAGCTCTGGAAACACCATATATTTT. Its translation: CASSLGLQASSGNTIYF. Using reference TRBV5-1 and TRBJ1-3 for the parts outside the CDR3, the full variable domain is KAGVTQTPRYLIKTRGQQVTLSCSPISGHRSVSWYQQTPGQGLQFLFEYFSETQRNKGNFPGRFSGRQFSNSRSEMNVSTLELGDSALYLCASSLGLQASSGNTIYFGEGSWLTVV.

V is TRBV10-3 and J is TRBJ1-3; 7 bases line up with TRBD1. From germline, CDR1 is ENHRY and CDR2 SYGVKD. The CDR3 totals 14 residues. The junction had 8 bases not matched to a gene; V was cut back by 10 bases and J by 2 bases. The CDR3, as DNA: TGTGCCACTAAGACAGGGACACCTGGAAACACCATATATTTT. It encodes CATKTGTPGNTIYF.

This clone was detected only once. The chain carries TRBV30 and TRBJ2-5; D may be TRBD2 (6 bases). Germline CDR1 is GTSNPN and CDR2 is SVGIG (reference sequence). The CDR3 covers 12 residues. Trimming removed 2 bases at V and 5 bases at J, with 9 bases between. The CDR3, as DNA: TGTGCCTGGAGTTCGGGGGTGGAGACCCAGTACTTC. Translation: CAWSSGVETQYF.